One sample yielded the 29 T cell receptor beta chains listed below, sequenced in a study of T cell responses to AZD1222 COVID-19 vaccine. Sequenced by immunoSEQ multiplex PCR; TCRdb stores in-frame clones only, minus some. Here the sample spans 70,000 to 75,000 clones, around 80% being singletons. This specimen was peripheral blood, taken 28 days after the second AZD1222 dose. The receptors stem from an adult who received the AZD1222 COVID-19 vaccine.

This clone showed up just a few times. The CDR3 nucleotides are TGTGCCAGCAGTGAAGAACGGTTCAATCAGCCCCAGCATTTT. It yields the protein CASSEERFNQPQHF. The rearrangement uses TRBV2 and TRBJ1-5; D is undetermined. Germline V lookup: CDR1 SNHLY, CDR2 FYNNEI. V lost 1 base to trimming and J lost 3 bases, with 7 bases between them. The CDR3 has 14 residues.

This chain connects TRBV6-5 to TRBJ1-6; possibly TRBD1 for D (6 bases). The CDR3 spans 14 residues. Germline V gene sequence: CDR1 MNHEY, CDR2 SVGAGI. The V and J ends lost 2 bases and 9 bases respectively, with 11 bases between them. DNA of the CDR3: TGTGCCAGCAGTTACAGACAGGATGGTTCACCCCTCCACTTT. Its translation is CASSYRQDGSPLHF.

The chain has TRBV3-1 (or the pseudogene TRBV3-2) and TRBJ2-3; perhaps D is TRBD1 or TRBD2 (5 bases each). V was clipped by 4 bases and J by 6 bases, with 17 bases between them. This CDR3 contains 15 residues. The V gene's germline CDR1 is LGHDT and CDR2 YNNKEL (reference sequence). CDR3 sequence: CASSPVETGPDTQYF. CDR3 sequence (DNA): TGTGCCAGCAGCCCAGTGGAGACGGGGCCGGATACGCAGTATTTT.

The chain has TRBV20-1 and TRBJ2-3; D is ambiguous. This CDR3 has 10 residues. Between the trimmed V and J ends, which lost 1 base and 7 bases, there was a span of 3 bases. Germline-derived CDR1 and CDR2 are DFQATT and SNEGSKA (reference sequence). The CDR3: CSARGNTQYF. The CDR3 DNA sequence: TGCAGTGCTAGAGGCAATACGCAGTATTTT.

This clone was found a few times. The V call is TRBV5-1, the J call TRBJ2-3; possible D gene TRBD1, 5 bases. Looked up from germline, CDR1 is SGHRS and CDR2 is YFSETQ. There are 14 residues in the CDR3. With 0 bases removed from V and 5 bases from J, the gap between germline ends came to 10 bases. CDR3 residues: CASSLGGRRDTQYF. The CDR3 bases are TGCGCCAGCAGCTTGGGGGGCCGGAGAGATACGCAGTATTTT.

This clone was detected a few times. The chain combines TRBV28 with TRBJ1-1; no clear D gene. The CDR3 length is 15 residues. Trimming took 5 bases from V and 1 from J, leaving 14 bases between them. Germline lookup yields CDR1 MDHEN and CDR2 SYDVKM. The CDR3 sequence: CASSPPSLGNTEAFF. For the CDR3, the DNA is TGTGCCAGCAGTCCTCCCAGCTTGGGGAACACTGAAGCTTTCTTT.

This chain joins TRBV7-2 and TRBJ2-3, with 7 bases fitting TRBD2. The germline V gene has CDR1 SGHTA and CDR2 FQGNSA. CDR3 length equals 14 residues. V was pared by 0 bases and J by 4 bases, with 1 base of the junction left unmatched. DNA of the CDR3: TGTGCCAGCAGCTTAGCTGCGGGAGCAGATACGCAGTATTTT. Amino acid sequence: CASSLAAGADTQYF.

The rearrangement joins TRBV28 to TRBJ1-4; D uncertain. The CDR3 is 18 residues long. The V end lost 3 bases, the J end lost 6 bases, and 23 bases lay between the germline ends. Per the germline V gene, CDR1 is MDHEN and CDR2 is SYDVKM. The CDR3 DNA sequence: TGTGCCAGCAGTTTGGGAAGTCCCCTTTTAGGTTTTCATGAAAAACTGTTTTTT. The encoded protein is CASSLGSPLLGFHEKLFF.

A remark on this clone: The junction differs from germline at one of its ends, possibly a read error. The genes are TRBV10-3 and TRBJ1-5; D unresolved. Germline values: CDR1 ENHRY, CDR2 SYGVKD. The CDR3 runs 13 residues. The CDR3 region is CAISEREGQSQHF. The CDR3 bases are TGTGCCATCAGTGAGCGTGAGGGTCAGTCCCAGCATTTT.

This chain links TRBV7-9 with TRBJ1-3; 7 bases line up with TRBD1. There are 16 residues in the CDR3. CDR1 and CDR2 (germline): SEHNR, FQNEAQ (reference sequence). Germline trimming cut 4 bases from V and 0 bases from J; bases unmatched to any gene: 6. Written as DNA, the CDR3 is TGTGCCAGCAGCTCACTACAGGGGAGCTCTGGAAACACCATATATTTT. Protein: CASSSLQGSSGNTIYF.

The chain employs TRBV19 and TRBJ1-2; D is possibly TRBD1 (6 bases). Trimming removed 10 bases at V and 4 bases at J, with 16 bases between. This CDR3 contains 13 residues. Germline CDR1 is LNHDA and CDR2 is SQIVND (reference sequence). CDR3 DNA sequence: TGTGCCACCTCGCAGGGGTTTGTCTATGGCTACACCTTC. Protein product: CATSQGFVYGYTF.

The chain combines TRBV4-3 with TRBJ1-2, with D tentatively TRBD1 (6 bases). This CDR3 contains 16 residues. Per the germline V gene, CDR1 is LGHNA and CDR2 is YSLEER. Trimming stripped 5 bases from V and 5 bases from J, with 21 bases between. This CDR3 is CASSEGFQAQGYGYTF. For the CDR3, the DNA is TGCGCCAGCAGCGAAGGTTTCCAGGCCCAGGGGTATGGCTACACCTTC.

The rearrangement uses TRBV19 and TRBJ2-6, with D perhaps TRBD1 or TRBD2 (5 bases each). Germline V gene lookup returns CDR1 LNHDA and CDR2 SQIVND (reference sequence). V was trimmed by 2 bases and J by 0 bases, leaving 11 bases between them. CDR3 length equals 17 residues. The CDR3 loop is CASSIRGDSSGANVLTF. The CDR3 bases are TGTGCCAGTAGTATAAGAGGGGATAGCTCTGGGGCCAACGTCCTGACTTTC.

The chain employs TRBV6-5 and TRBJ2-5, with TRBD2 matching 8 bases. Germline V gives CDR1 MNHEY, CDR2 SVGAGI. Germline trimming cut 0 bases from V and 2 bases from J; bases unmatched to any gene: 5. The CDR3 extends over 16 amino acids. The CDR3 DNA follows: TGTGCCAGCAGTTACTCAGCGGGGGCCTATCAAGAGACCCAGTACTTC. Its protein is CASSYSAGAYQETQYF.

In DNA form, the CDR3 reads TGTGCCTGTCCGGGACCGGTGAGCACCGGGGAGCTGTTTTTT. It translates to CACPGPVSTGELFF. The rearrangement uses TRBV30 and TRBJ2-2; D could derive from TRBD1 or TRBD2 (5 bases each). Germline CDR1 GTSNPN, CDR2 SVGIG (reference sequence). The CDR3 runs to 14 residues. The V end was cut by 6 bases, the J end by 4 bases, with 15 bases between.

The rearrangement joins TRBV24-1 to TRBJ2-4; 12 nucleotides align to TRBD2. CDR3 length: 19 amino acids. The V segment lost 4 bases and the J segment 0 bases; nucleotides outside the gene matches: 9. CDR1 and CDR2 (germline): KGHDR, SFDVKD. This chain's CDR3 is CATSDPSSGGAPAKNIQYF. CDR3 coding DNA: TGTGCCACCAGTGACCCCTCTAGCGGGGGGGCACCAGCCAAAAACATTCAGTACTTC.

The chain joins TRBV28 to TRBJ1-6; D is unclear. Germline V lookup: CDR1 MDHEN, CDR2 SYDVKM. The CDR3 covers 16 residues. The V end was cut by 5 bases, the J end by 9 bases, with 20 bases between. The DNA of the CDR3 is TGTGCCAGCAGTCTTCACACCGGGTCCCGAAGTTCACCCCTCCACTTT. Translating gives CASSLHTGSRSSPLHF.

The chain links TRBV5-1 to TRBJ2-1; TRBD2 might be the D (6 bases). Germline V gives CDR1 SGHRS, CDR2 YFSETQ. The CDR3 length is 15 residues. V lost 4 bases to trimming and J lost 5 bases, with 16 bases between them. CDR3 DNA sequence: TGCGCCAGCAGCCTAATCTTCGGGGGTGACAATGAGCAGTTCTTC. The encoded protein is CASSLIFGGDNEQFF.

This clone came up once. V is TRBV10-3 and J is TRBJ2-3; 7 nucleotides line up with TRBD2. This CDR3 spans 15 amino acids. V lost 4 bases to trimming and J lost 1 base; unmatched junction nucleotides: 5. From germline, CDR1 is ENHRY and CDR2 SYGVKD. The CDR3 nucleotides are TGTGCCATCAGTGCTGGGCTAGCGGGCACAGATACGCAGTATTTT. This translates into CAISAGLAGTDTQYF.

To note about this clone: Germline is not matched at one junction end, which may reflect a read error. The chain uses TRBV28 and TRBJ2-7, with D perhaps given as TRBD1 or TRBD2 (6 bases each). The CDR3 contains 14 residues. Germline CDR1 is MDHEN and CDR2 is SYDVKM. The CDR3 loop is CASNLNVRGDEQYF. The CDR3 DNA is TGTGCCAGCAATTTAAACGTAAGGGGGGACGAGCAGTACTTC.

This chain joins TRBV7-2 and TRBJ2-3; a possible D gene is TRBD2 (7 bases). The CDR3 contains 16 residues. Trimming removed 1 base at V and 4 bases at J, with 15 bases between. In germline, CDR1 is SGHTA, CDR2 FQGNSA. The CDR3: CASSLVSGGAADTQYF. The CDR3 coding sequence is TGTGCCAGCAGCTTAGTATCGGGGGGCGCCGCAGATACGCAGTATTTT.

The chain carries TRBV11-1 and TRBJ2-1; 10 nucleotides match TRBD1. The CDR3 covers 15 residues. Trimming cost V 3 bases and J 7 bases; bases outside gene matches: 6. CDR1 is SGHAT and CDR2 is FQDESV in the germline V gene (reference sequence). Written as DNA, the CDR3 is TGTGCCAGCAGCTTGAGAGACAGGGGGCTAAATGAGCAGTTCTTC. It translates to CASSLRDRGLNEQFF.

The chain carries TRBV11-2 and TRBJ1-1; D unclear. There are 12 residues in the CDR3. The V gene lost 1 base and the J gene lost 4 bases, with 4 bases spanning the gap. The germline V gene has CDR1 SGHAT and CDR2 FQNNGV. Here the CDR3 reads CASSLGITEAFF. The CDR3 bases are TGTGCCAGCAGCTTAGGGATCACTGAAGCTTTCTTT.

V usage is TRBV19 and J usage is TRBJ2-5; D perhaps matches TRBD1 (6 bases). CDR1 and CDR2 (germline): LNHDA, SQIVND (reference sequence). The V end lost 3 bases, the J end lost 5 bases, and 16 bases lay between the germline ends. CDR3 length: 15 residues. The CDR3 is CASSIYQGKLETQYF. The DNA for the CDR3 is TGTGCCAGTAGTATTTACCAGGGGAAGTTGGAGACCCAGTACTTC.

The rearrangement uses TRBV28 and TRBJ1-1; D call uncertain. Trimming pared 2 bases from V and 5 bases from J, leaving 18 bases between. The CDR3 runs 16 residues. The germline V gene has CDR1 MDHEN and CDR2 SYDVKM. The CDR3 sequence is CASSLNGVSRRTEAFF. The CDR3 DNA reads TGTGCCAGCAGTTTAAACGGCGTATCCCGAAGGACTGAAGCTTTCTTT.

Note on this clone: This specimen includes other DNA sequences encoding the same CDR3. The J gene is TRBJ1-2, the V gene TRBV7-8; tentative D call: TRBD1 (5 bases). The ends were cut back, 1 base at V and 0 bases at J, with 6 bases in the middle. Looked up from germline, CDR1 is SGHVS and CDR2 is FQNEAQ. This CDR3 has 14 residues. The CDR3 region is CASSLGGANYGYTF. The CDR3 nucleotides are TGTGCCAGCAGCTTAGGGGGCGCTAACTATGGCTACACCTTC.

The CDR3 region is CASSLGMNTEAFF. DNA of the CDR3: TGTGCCAGCAGCTTAGGTATGAACACTGAAGCTTTCTTT. The V gene is TRBV7-3, the J gene TRBJ1-1; D call uncertain. Trimming removed 2 bases at V and 0 bases at J, with 4 bases between. Looked up from germline, CDR1 is SGHTA and CDR2 is FQGTGA. This CDR3 is 13 amino acids long.

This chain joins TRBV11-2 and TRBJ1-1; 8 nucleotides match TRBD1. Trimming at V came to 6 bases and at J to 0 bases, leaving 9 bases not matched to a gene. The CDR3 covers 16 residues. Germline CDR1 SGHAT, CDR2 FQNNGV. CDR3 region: CASRSNRGSLNTEAFF. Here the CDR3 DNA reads TGTGCCAGCAGATCGAACAGGGGGAGCTTGAACACTGAAGCTTTCTTT.

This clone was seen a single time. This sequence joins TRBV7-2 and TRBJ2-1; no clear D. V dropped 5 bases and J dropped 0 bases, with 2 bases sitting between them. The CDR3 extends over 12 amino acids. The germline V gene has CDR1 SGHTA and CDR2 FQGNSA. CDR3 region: CASSLSYNEQFF. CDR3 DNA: TGTGCCAGCAGCCTCTCCTACAATGAGCAGTTCTTC.